The text below deals with one TCR beta chain. This clone occurred a few times. No cognate antigen has been identified for it. No clone much larger than this one lies a single base away; base qualities are absent. The source of the sample is a study of STAT5B mutations in CD4+ large granular lymphocyte leukemia (dated by TCRdb to between 2021 and 2022). Context from the whole study: Among the healthy controls, the CDR3 'QG' motif was associated with a particular HLA allele. The purity of purified fractions was confirmed by flow cytometry on FACSCanto II or FACSVerse to exceed 95% among lymphocytes. TCRbeta repertoires of CD4+ T-cell large granular lymphocyte leukemia patients were compared with those of healthy blood donors. Summary of the overall study and its limitations: Each patient's main leukemic clonotypes were private, but about 27% of these clonotypes showed up at low frequency in the non-leukemic repertoires of other patients. CD4-sorted patient repertoires appeared more clonal than healthy CD4+ repertoires, and this difference persisted after removing the putative leukemic clones. Data were not HLA-matched; higher clonality in CD4+ versus CD8+ T-LGLL could reflect the relatively small sample size. Enrichment of TRBV06-family usage was observed among the top patient clones (8/27) relative to healthy controls (2/35).

The healthy controls were 35 or so blood donors, and the buffy coats of these donors were supplied by the Finnish Red Cross blood service. All TCR-sequenced material derived from peripheral blood: patient blood samples and healthy donor buffy coats. Peripheral blood mononuclear cells were isolated by Ficoll-Hypaque gradient centrifugation. Magnetic purification was used to isolate CD4+ cells from the buffy coats of the healthy controls. Genomic DNA was extracted using the Gentra Puregene Cell and Tissue kit, and a Qubit 2.0 fluorometer was used to quantify it. The CDR3 covers 16 residues, taking in both the cysteine and the phenylalanine. Only CDR3 DNA remains: 48 bases, in frame from the first base. Via the germline V gene (reference sequence), CDR1 is LNHDA and CDR2 SQIVND. Ends trimmed: V by 3 bases, J by 5 bases; bases unmatched to a gene: 6. TCRbeta rearrangements were sequenced from genomic DNA using the immunoSEQ assay at survey resolution. Per the authors' processing: In the TCR sequencing data, the lowest productive clonotype frequency that could be detected was 2.59 x 10-5. Only productive TCRbeta rearrangements, meaning sequences that were complete and in-frame, were kept for the analyses. The clonality of each sample was calculated as Simpson clonality in the immunoSEQ Analyzer version 3.0. Clones were binned by frequency as very rare, small, medium, large (1-20%) or hyperexpanded (>20%). Generation probabilities were estimated with OLGA 1.2.3, V-gene circos plots were generated with VDJtools, specificities were searched for in VDJdb, and CDR3 motifs were identified with GLIPH. TCRdb re-hosts the immuneACCESS table, in-frame sequences only. Its copies lack some clones; in the studies checked, an unresolved V gene accounts for under half of them, and the cause for the rest is not known. The DNA was the basis for D and trimming; V, J and clone size are from that table. For this sample the table gives tens of thousands of clones, of which 72% were detected only once. The top ten clonotypes cover about 2.1% of the sample.

The chain couples TRBV19 to TRBJ1-6; 8 of the junction bases match TRBD1. The sample taken for sequencing was CD4+ T cells from blood buffy coats. The source is a human donor in good health. In nucleotides, the sequence is TGTGCCAGTAGTATTCTGTTGGGACAGGATAATTCACCCCTCCACTTT. It is translated as CASSILLGQDNSPLHF.